This TCR beta chain was found in a study of blood T cell repertoires in COVID-19. Original processing methods: Amplification from reference gene primers served as the basis for estimated nucleated cell counts. Produced via immunoSEQ multiplex PCR; TCRdb's table is partial and in-frame only. V and J calls and clone size follow that table, whereas D and trimming were derived from the DNA. Here the sample spans 350,000 to 550,000 clones, around 87% being singletons. Germline CDR1 SQVTM, CDR2 ANQGSEA. The CDR3 contains 16 residues. V lost 3 bases to trimming and J lost 0 bases, with 17 bases between them.

This chain links TRBV29-1 with TRBJ1-2; D remains unclear. Sequenced material: PBMCs or T cells enriched from blood (not recorded which). This clonotype was sampled from a man aged 25-45 years who had recovered from COVID-19. The CDR3, as DNA: TGCAGCGTTGACAGTCCCGAAGAATCAGCTAACTATGGCTACACCTTC. Its translation: CSVDSPEESANYGYTF.